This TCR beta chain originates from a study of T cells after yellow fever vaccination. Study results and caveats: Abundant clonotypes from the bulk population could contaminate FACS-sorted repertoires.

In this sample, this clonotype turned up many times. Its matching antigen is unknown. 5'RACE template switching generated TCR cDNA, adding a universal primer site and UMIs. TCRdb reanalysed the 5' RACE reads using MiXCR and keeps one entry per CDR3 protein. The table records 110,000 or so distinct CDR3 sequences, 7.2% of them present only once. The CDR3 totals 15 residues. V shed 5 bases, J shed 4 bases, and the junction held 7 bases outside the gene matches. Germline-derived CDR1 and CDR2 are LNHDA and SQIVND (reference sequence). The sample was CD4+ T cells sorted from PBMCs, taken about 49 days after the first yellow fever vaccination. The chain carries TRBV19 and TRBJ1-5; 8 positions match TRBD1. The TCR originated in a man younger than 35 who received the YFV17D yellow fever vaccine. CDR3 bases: TGTGCCAGTAGTTCCGTCGACAGGGGAAATCAGCCCCAGCATTTT. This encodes CASSSVDRGNQPQHF.